Below are 7 T cell receptor beta chains sequenced from a single sample in a study of shared clonotypes between healthy human individuals. TCRdb's copy holds only in-frame clones and misses some; the assay was immunoSEQ multiplex PCR. The repertoire includes some 2.1 million clones, 85% to 95% of them detected once, and 0.1% to 0.15% sits in the top ten. Sequencing used naive CD4+ T cells sorted from blood. Subset defined: CD45RA+ positively selected. The source of these receptors is a man in his late teens or twenties in good health.

The chain uses TRBV18 and TRBJ2-7; the D gene is possibly TRBD1 (6 bases). CDR1 and CDR2 (germline): KGHSH, LQKENI. The CDR3 runs 17 residues. V was shortened by 3 bases and J by 1 base, with 19 bases between the two germline ends. The CDR3 reads CASSPPGGTTGSYEQYF. In DNA form, the CDR3 reads TGTGCCAGCTCACCGCCTGGCGGAACTACAGGGTCCTACGAGCAGTACTTC.

The chain employs TRBV7-9 and TRBJ1-3, with D perhaps matching TRBD1 (6 bases). CDR1 is SEHNR and CDR2 is FQNEAQ in the germline V gene (reference sequence). The germline V and J ends were trimmed by 1 base and 0 bases, with 19 bases remaining between them. There are 19 residues in the CDR3. CDR3 sequence: CASSLGAQRRTVSGNTIYF. In DNA, the CDR3 is TGTGCCAGCAGCTTAGGAGCCCAACGGCGGACAGTCTCTGGAAACACCATATATTTT.

As for this clone: Its ends do not fully match the called genes, so a read error is possible. The rearrangement uses TRBV11-2 and TRBJ2-1, with 7 bases that match TRBD2. This CDR3 has 13 residues. CDR1 and CDR2 (germline): SGHAT, FQNNGV. The CDR3 nucleotides read TGTGCCAGCAGCTCCACCCATGTGGGAGGGGAGGTCTTC. This gives the protein CASSSTHVGGEVF. Complete variable domain (other parts from reference TRBV11-2 and TRBJ2-1): EAGVAQSPRYKIIEKRQSVAFWCNPISGHATLYWYQQILGQGPKLLIQFQNNGVVDDSQLPKDRFSAERLKGVDSTLKIQPAKLEDSAVYLCASSSTHVGGEVFGPGTRLTVL.

The V gene is TRBV6-1, the J gene TRBJ1-6, with D perhaps matching TRBD1 (5 bases). The V gene's germline CDR1 is MNHNS and CDR2 SASEGT. The CDR3 contains 16 residues. V was trimmed by 1 base and J by 4 bases, leaving 11 bases between them. The CDR3 nucleotides read TGTGCCAGCAGTGAAGGGGACCGAGGATATAATTCACCCCTCCACTTT. It translates to CASSEGDRGYNSPLHF.

This rearrangement joins TRBV27 to TRBJ2-1, with a weak D call TRBD2 (5 bases). Germline V CDR1 and CDR2: MNHEY, SMNVEV (reference sequence). The CDR3 consists of 14 residues. The V gene lost 6 bases and the J gene lost 1 base, with 10 bases spanning the gap. The CDR3 region has the DNA TGTGCCAGCAGGGGAGCGGATTCCTACAATGAGCAGTTCTTC. The encoded protein is CASRGADSYNEQFF.

The chain recombines TRBV21-1 with TRBJ1-4. TRBV21-1 constitutes a pseudogene. The length of the CDR3 is 13 residues. In DNA form, the CDR3 reads TGTGCCAGCAGCAACGGGAGTACTGAAAAACTGTTTTTT. As protein: CASSNGSTEKLFF.

This clone was seen once. The CDR3 DNA is TGTGCAAGTCGCTTAGCCACAGGTCCCATTAGCGAGCAGTACTTC. As protein: CASRLATGPISEQYF. The chain employs TRBV12-2 and TRBJ2-7; TRBD1, the D gene given by the table, was not confirmed from the DNA. TRBV12-2 corresponds to a pseudogene. There are 15 residues in the CDR3.